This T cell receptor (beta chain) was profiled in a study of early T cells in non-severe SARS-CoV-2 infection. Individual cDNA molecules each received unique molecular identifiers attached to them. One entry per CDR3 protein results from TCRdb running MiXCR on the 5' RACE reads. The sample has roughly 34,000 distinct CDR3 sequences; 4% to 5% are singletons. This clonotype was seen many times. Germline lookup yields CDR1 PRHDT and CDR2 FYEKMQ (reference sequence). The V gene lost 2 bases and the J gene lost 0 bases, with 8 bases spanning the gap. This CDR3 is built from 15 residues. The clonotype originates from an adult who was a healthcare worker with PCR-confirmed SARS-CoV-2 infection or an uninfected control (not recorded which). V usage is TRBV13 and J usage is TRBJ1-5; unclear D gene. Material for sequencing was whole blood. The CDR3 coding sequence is TGTGCCAGCAGCTTAAAGGGTTATAGCAATCAGCCCCAGCATTTT. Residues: CASSLKGYSNQPQHF.